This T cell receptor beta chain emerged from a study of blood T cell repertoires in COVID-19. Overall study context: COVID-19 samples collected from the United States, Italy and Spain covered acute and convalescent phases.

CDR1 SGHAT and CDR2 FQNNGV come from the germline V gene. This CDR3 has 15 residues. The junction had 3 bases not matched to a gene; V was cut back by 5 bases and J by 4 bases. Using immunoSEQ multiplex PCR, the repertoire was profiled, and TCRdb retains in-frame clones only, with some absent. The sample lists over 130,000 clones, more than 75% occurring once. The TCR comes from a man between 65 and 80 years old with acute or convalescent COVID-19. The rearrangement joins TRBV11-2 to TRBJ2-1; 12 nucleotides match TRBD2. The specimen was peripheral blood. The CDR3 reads CASSPGLAGYNEQFF. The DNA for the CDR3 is TGTGCCAGCAGCCCTGGACTAGCGGGATACAATGAGCAGTTCTTC.